The present T cell receptor beta chain was sequenced within a study of shared clonotypes between healthy human individuals. Study conclusions and caveats: Naive subsets typically showed greater estimated richness than memory subsets. The naive CD4 repertoires of a handful of donors were compared, and around 4.9% of clonotypes were shared. Rarefaction analysis demonstrated incomplete sorted-subset sequencing notwithstanding large depth.

The genomic DNA of each subset was split evenly across several immunoSEQ plates. Produced via immunoSEQ multiplex PCR; TCRdb's table is partial and in-frame only. The table shows fewer than 3 million clones, with about 90% occurring only once. Regarding this clone: Its antigen is unknown.

Deletions cut 7 bases from V and 10 bases from J, with 26 bases between. The germline V gene has CDR1 SQVTM and CDR2 ANQGSEA. CDR3 size: 15 residues. The chain carries TRBV29-1 and TRBJ2-1; weak D call: TRBD2 (5 bases). This TCR derives from a man younger than 35 in good health. Some clones in this sample may be carry-over from other donors' samples. The sequenced sample consisted of naive CD4+ T cells from PBMCs. Subset of the sample: CD45RA+ positively selected. CDR3 in DNA: TGCAGCGGCGGGCCGCCGGTTTGGTCTCTGACGGAGCAGTTCTTC. The encoded protein is CSGGPPVWSLTEQFF.